The T cell receptor (beta chain) under discussion was sequenced for a study of blood T cell repertoires in COVID-19. Germline CDR1 and CDR2: LGHDT and YNNKEL (reference sequence). The CDR3 length is 14 residues. The V end lost 0 bases, the J end lost 5 bases, and 7 bases lay between the germline ends. TCRdb's copy holds only in-frame clones and misses some; the assay was immunoSEQ multiplex PCR. Here the sample spans 150,000 to 200,000 clones, about four fifths being singletons. The V call is TRBV3-1 (or the pseudogene TRBV3-2), the J call TRBJ2-2; D unclear. The TCR was taken from a woman over 75 with acute or convalescent COVID-19. The specimen sequenced was peripheral blood. For the CDR3, the DNA is TGTGCCAGCAGCCAAGACGTCAGAACCGGGGAGCTGTTTTTT. It translates to CASSQDVRTGELFF.